The entry that follows covers one TCR beta chain sequence. What it binds is not known. Prepared TCR beta cDNA libraries contained unique molecular identifiers. TCRdb independently ran MiXCR on the PCR reads; one entry per CDR3 protein. The sample lists some 700,000 distinct CDR3 sequences; approximately 60% were seen once. This sample was included in a study of post-analysis software for immune sequencing data. Study-wide background: Patients had relapsing-remitting, secondary progressive or progressive-relapsing multiple sclerosis; some lacked subtype.

Study-level findings and limits: Patients had higher frequencies than controls of roughly five TRBV segments, including TRBV5-6, TRBV5-1 and TRBV20-1.

The J segment lost 5 bases and the V segment lost 7 bases, leaving 11 bases of the junction unmatched. The CDR3 runs 15 residues. The V gene's germline CDR1 is SGHRS and CDR2 YFSETQ. The rearrangement uses TRBV5-1 and TRBJ2-1, with 8 bases fitting TRBD2. The origin of this receptor is a girl aged 2 to 10 with multiple sclerosis. Sequenced input: blood. Here the CDR3 DNA reads TGCGCCAGCCTTCGAACAGCGGGAGTCAACAATGAGCAGTTCTTC. Its protein is CASLRTAGVNNEQFF.